The next 8 T cell receptor beta chains were all read from a single sample in a study of glioma-infiltrating T cells. The iRepertoire nested amplicon-rescue multiplex PCR amplified TCR alpha and beta CDR3s from RNA. MiXCR, applied by TCRdb to the multiplex PCR reads, yields one record per CDR3 protein. This repertoire shows around 390,000 distinct CDR3 sequences, approximately 42% found once; its top ten account for about 12%. The sequencing sample was made of glioma tissue, nonneoplastic brain tissue, or PBMCs (not recorded which). All receptors come from a human donor with low-grade glioma or glioblastoma, undergoing nonglioma brain surgery, or in good health (not recorded which).

Of note for this clonotype: Since a much larger clone is just one base distant, this may be a read error. The chain has TRBV27 and TRBJ2-1; 10 positions match TRBD2. Germline lookup yields CDR1 MNHEY and CDR2 SMNVEV (reference sequence). The CDR3 has 16 amino acids. With 5 bases clipped from V and 7 bases from J, the junction kept 11 bases outside the gene matches. Written as DNA, the CDR3 is TGTGCCAGCAGTCCCCGGCTAGCGGGAGTTATGAATGAGCAGTTCTTC. It yields the protein CASSPRLAGVMNEQFF.

This clonotype came up a few times. V gene TRBV7-2 combines with J gene TRBJ2-1; 8 bases match TRBD2. Germline V gene sequence: CDR1 SGHTA, CDR2 FQGNSA. Unmatched junction bases numbered 3, after V lost 5 bases and J lost 9 bases. This CDR3 is 12 amino acids long. Written as DNA, the CDR3 is TGTGCCAGCAGCCCCCGGGGGGGTGAGCAGTTCTTC. Its protein product is CASSPRGGEQFF.

The sample holds a few counts of this clonotype. This rearrangement joins TRBV11-2 to TRBJ2-2, with TRBD2 identical over 7 bases. V shed 5 bases and J 2 bases; nucleotides not matched to a gene: 8. The CDR3 runs 16 residues. CDR1 is SGHAT and CDR2 is FQNNGV in the germline V gene. The chain's CDR3 is CASSLGTGGNTGELFF. In DNA, the CDR3 is TGTGCCAGCAGCCTGGGGACGGGAGGAAACACCGGGGAGCTGTTTTTT. The complete variable domain, with remaining parts taken from reference TRBV11-2 and TRBJ2-2, reads EAGVAQSPRYKIIEKRQSVAFWCNPISGHATLYWYQQILGQGPKLLIQFQNNGVVDDSQLPKDRFSAERLKGVDSTLKIQPAKLEDSAVYLCASSLGTGGNTGELFFGEGSRLTVL.

The chain couples TRBV5-6 to TRBJ2-7, with 8 bases matching TRBD2. V was clipped by 4 bases and J by 7 bases; unmatched bases: 4. The CDR3 runs 12 residues. Germline lookup yields CDR1 SGHDT and CDR2 YYEEEE. In DNA, the CDR3 is TGTGCCAGCAGCCCCCGGGGGGGTGAGCAGTACTTC. Translation: CASSPRGGEQYF.

This chain joins TRBV3-1 and TRBJ2-7; 9 nucleotides align to TRBD2. Trimming at V came to 0 bases and at J to 2 bases, leaving 2 bases not matched to a gene. Per germline, CDR1 LGHDT and CDR2 YNNKEL (reference sequence). This CDR3 spans 15 amino acids. This CDR3 is CASSQDLAGPYEQYF. CDR3 nucleotide sequence: TGTGCCAGCAGCCAAGATCTAGCGGGACCCTACGAGCAGTACTTC.

The rearrangement links TRBV6-1 to TRBJ2-7; 9 bases are shared with TRBD1. The V and J ends lost 5 bases and 5 bases, in that order; junction bases with no gene match: 7. Germline V gene data show CDR1 as MNHNS and CDR2 as SASEGT. The CDR3 runs to 14 residues. In DNA form, the CDR3 reads TGTGCCAGCAGTTCGTCCCGGGACAGGGACGAGCAGTACTTC. Its protein product is CASSSSRDRDEQYF.

V is TRBV4-1 and J is TRBJ1-2; 7 bases are shared with TRBD1. This CDR3 spans 15 amino acids. V lost 4 bases, J lost 0 bases, and 5 bases stayed unmatched. Looked up from germline, CDR1 is MGHRA and CDR2 is YSYEKL. The CDR3 bases are TGCGCCAGCAGCCCCTCGGACAGGTCTAACTATGGCTACACCTTC. This gives the protein CASSPSDRSNYGYTF.

On this clonotype itself: A much larger clone differs by one base, so this may be a read error. V and J are TRBV6-6 and TRBJ1-1; D remains ambiguous. The CDR3 extends over 13 amino acids. Per germline, CDR1 MNHNY and CDR2 SVGAGI (reference sequence). In DNA, the CDR3 is TGTGCCAGCACGGGAGGGATGAAAACTGAAGCTTTCTTT. Protein: CASTGGMKTEAFF.